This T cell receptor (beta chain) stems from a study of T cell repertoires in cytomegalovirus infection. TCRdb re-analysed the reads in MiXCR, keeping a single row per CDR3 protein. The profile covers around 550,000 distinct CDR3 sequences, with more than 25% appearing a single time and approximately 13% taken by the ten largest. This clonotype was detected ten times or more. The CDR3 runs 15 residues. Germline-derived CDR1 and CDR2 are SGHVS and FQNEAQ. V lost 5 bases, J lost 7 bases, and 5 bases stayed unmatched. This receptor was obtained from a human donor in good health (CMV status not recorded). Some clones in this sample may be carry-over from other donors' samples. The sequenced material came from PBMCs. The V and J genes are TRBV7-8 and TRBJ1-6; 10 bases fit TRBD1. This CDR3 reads CASSTRQGANSPLHF. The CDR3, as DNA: TGTGCCAGCAGCACGCGACAGGGGGCCAATTCACCCCTCCACTTT.